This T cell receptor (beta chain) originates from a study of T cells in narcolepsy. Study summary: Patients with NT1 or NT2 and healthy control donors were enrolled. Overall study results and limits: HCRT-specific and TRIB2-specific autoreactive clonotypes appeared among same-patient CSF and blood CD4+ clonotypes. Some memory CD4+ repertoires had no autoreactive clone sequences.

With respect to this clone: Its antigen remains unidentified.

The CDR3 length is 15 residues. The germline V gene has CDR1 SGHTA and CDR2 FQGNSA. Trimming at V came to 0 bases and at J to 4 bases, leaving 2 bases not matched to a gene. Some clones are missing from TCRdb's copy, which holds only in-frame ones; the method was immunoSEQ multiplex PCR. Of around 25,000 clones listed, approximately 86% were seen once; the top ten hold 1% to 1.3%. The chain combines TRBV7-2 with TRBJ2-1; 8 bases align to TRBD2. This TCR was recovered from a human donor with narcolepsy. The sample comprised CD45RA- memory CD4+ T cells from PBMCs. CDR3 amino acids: CASSLAAGVYNEQFF. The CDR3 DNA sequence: TGTGCCAGCAGCTTAGCAGCGGGGGTGTACAATGAGCAGTTCTTC.